Below, 19 T cell receptor beta chains from the same sample are listed, as sequenced in a study of blood T cell repertoires in COVID-19. Here immunoSEQ multiplex PCR was the method, and the copy in TCRdb shows in-frame clones only, minus some. The sample lists 430,000 or so clones; roughly 88% were seen once. The sequenced sample was PBMCs or T cells enriched from blood (not recorded which). These TCRs come from a woman younger than 30 who had been exposed to COVID-19.

The rearrangement uses TRBV5-1 and TRBJ2-3; the match to TRBD2 covers 7 bases. V was clipped by 4 bases and J by 4 bases; unmatched bases: 12. The germline gives CDR1 SGHRS, CDR2 YFSETQ. The CDR3 consists of 16 residues. The CDR3 DNA follows: TGCGCCAGCAGCACGGAAGCGGGGCTCTGGGCAGATACGCAGTATTTT. Translated, it gives CASSTEAGLWADTQYF.

The chain is built from TRBV19 and TRBJ2-7, with 9 bases lining up with TRBD1. CDR1 is LNHDA and CDR2 is SQIVND in the germline V gene (reference sequence). The junction had 19 bases not matched to a gene; V was cut back by 6 bases and J by 7 bases. The CDR3 runs to 17 residues. The chain's CDR3 is CASRLSSGTGLSTEQYF. For the CDR3, the DNA is TGTGCCAGTAGACTCTCTTCCGGGACAGGGCTATCTACAGAGCAGTACTTC.

The DNA of the CDR3 is TGCGCCAGCAGCATTCAGGAGAACACTGAAGCTTTCTTT. Its protein product is CASSIQENTEAFF. This chain uses TRBV5-1 with TRBJ1-1; D gene ambiguous. Germline lookup yields CDR1 SGHRS and CDR2 YFSETQ. CDR3 size: 13 residues. The germline V and J ends were trimmed by 4 bases and 1 base, with 8 bases remaining between them.

This clone was counted a few times. The V gene is TRBV2, the J gene TRBJ2-3; the D gene is possibly TRBD2 (5 bases). The germline V gene has CDR1 SNHLY and CDR2 FYNNEI. This CDR3 contains 16 residues. V lost 5 bases and J 2 bases, leaving 17 bases between the germline ends. The CDR3 spells CASSPRRTPTTDTQYF. CDR3 in DNA: TGTGCCAGCAGTCCGAGAAGGACTCCGACCACAGATACGCAGTATTTT.

The chain carries TRBV6-2 or TRBV6-3 and TRBJ2-5; no clear D gene. The CDR3 has 15 amino acids. V was shortened by 6 bases and J by 5 bases, with 19 bases between the two germline ends. Germline V gives CDR1 MNHEY, CDR2 SVGEGT. The CDR3 bases are TGTGCCAGCAGCATATACGGTCGAGAGTGGGAGACCCAGTACTTC. Translation gives CASSIYGREWETQYF.

This clone was recorded once. V gene TRBV10-3 combines with J gene TRBJ2-1; D might be TRBD2 (6 bases). V shed 0 bases and J shed 7 bases, with 19 bases lying between them. From germline, CDR1 is ENHRY and CDR2 SYGVKD. The CDR3 runs to 17 residues. The CDR3 here is CAISESSVGGARNEQFF. The CDR3 DNA is TGTGCCATCAGTGAGTCTTCGGTGGGGGGAGCGAGGAATGAGCAGTTCTTC.

V and J are TRBV18 and TRBJ2-3; 7 bases map to TRBD1. V lost 6 bases and J lost 7; bases outside the gene matches: 4. The V gene's germline CDR1 is KGHSH and CDR2 LQKENI. The CDR3 contains 12 residues. The CDR3 sequence is CASSQGENTQYF. The CDR3 DNA is TGTGCCAGCTCGCAGGGGGAAAATACGCAGTATTTT.

The chain couples TRBV6-5 to TRBJ1-2; D not certain. The CDR3 is 12 amino acids. Trimming removed 7 bases from V and 1 base from J, with 7 bases in between. CDR1 is MNHEY and CDR2 is SVGAGI in the germline V gene. For the CDR3, the DNA is TGTGCCAGCAAGACAATTAACTATGGCTACACCTTC. This codes for CASKTINYGYTF.

The chain couples TRBV4-1 to TRBJ2-1; 10 positions agree with TRBD2. Germline lookup yields CDR1 MGHRA and CDR2 YSYEKL. The CDR3 loop spans 16 amino acids. Unmatched junction bases numbered 8, after V lost 4 bases and J lost 5 bases. CDR3 sequence: CASSPPLAGVDNEQFF. The CDR3 DNA is TGCGCCAGCAGCCCTCCCCTAGCGGGAGTCGACAATGAGCAGTTCTTC.

V and J are TRBV28 and TRBJ1-5, with TRBD1 matching 8 bases. V dropped 5 bases and J dropped 6; count of bases not matched to a gene: 6. The CDR3 runs 14 residues. Germline-derived CDR1 and CDR2 are MDHEN and SYDVKM. CDR3 residues: CASSETGGGQPQHF. The CDR3 DNA reads as TGTGCCAGCAGTGAAACAGGGGGAGGTCAGCCCCAGCATTTT.

The chain is built from TRBV25-1 and TRBJ2-1; TRBD1 matches 9 bases. CDR1 MGHDK and CDR2 SYGVNS come from the germline V gene. V lost 3 bases to trimming and J lost 8 bases; unmatched junction nucleotides: 5. The CDR3 totals 14 residues. Here the CDR3 DNA reads TGTGCCAGCAGTGAGACAGGGGGGTTCGATGAGCAGTTCTTC. This gives the protein CASSETGGFDEQFF.

The genes are TRBV6-5 and TRBJ1-5; the D gene is possibly TRBD1 (6 bases). Germline CDR1 MNHEY, CDR2 SVGAGI. The CDR3 is made up of 14 amino acids. Trimming left V 10 bases short and J 5 bases short, with 18 bases between. In nucleotides, the CDR3 is TGTGCCACCCTTTTGAGGGGGAATTATCAGCCCCAGCATTTT. Amino acids: CATLLRGNYQPQHF.

This clone has just a few counts. V is TRBV19 and J is TRBJ2-7, with 7 bases matching TRBD1. Germline V CDR1 and CDR2: LNHDA, SQIVND (reference sequence). This CDR3 has 13 amino acids. Losses at the gene ends were 10 bases for V and 2 bases for J; bases not matched to a gene: 8. In nucleotides, the CDR3 is TGTGCCATCAACAGGGGCAGAACCTACGAGCAGTACTTC. This gives the protein CAINRGRTYEQYF.

The chain combines TRBV3-1 (or the pseudogene TRBV3-2) with TRBJ2-1; 10 nucleotides line up with TRBD2. Looked up from germline, CDR1 is LGHDT and CDR2 is YNNKEL (reference sequence). This CDR3 is built from 15 residues. V lost 4 bases, J lost 7 bases, and 7 bases stayed unmatched. The CDR3 nucleotides read TGTGCCAGCAGCCGTTCTAGCGGGAGTTGGAATGAGCAGTTCTTC. It yields the protein CASSRSSGSWNEQFF.

J is TRBJ2-7 and V is TRBV5-4, with 8 bases identical to TRBD2. CDR1 is SGHNT, CDR2 YYREEE, per germline (reference sequence). The CDR3 has 15 residues. V shed 0 bases and J 3 bases; nucleotides not matched to a gene: 5. The CDR3 here is CASSLDSGSFYEQYF. The CDR3 DNA reads TGTGCCAGCAGCTTGGACAGCGGGAGTTTCTACGAGCAGTACTTC.

This rearrangement joins TRBV27 to TRBJ1-5, with a possible D match to TRBD1 (6 bases). Germline V gene sequence: CDR1 MNHEY, CDR2 SMNVEV (reference sequence). The V end lost 5 bases, the J end lost 2 bases, and 19 bases lay between the germline ends. CDR3 length equals 17 residues. The CDR3 is CASSPKLGALGNQPQHF. The CDR3 nucleotides read TGTGCCAGCAGTCCGAAACTGGGGGCTTTGGGCAATCAGCCCCAGCATTTT.

This clone has only one observation. The chain couples TRBV18 to TRBJ2-3; 9 bases are shared with TRBD2. The germline CDR1 and CDR2 sequences are KGHSH and LQKENI. CDR3 size: 14 residues. V gave up 2 bases and J gave up 6 bases; unmatched junction bases: 3. For the CDR3, the DNA is TGTGCCAGCTCACCATTTAGCGGGGGCGATACGCAGTATTTT. Amino acid sequence: CASSPFSGGDTQYF.

J is TRBJ1-3 and V is TRBV5-1; D gene unclear. CDR3 length equals 14 residues. The V end lost 2 bases, the J end lost 2 bases, and 8 bases lay between the germline ends. Germline lookup yields CDR1 SGHRS and CDR2 YFSETQ. CDR3 in DNA: TGCGCCAGCAGCTTCGGGGAGGCTGGAAACACCATATATTTT. Amino acid sequence: CASSFGEAGNTIYF.

This clone showed up many times. The rearrangement joins TRBV6-4 to TRBJ2-6, with D uncertain. The V end lost 2 bases, the J end lost 0 bases, and 11 bases lay between the germline ends. The germline V gene has CDR1 MRHNA and CDR2 SNTAGT. The CDR3 consists of 17 residues. In DNA, the CDR3 is TGTGCCAGCAGTGACGTCTTCTCGAGCTCTGGGGCCAACGTCCTGACTTTC. Translating gives CASSDVFSSSGANVLTF.